The 17 T cell receptor beta chains below all came from one sample that was sequenced in a study of CD4 T cells in relation to SARS-CoV-2 and coronaviruses. Unexposed donor CD4+ T cells date from about 2011-2019, before the COVID-19 pandemic. The cells were cultured for under twelve days before CD4+ T cells were isolated. Antigens of these TCRs are unknown. Data came from immunoSEQ multiplex PCR; TCRdb stores just in-frame clones and leaves some out. Of approximately 30,000 clones in the sample, 74% were seen once. Sample: CD4+ T cells from PBMCs, cultured in vitro. These receptors came from a human donor in good health.

The chain uses TRBV6-5 and TRBJ2-1; 8 bases map to TRBD2. The germline V gene has CDR1 MNHEY and CDR2 SVGAGI. After removal of 5 bases from V and 4 bases from J, the junction contained 7 bases not matched to a gene. This CDR3 contains 15 residues. For the CDR3, the DNA is TGTGCCAGCAGTATTAGCGGGGTCGGGTACAATGAGCAGTTCTTC. Protein product: CASSISGVGYNEQFF.

This clone appeared a single time. J is TRBJ2-2 and V is TRBV11-3; 8 bases are a match to TRBD1. V lost 5 bases, J lost 8 bases, and 7 bases stayed unmatched. CDR3 length: 14 residues. From germline, CDR1 is SGHNT and CDR2 YENEEA. The CDR3 coding sequence is TGTGCCAGCAGCCTAAGACAGGGGATTGGGGAGCTGTTTTTT. This codes for CASSLRQGIGELFF. Supplemented by reference TRBV11-3 and TRBJ2-2, the full variable domain reads EAGVVQSPRYKIIEKKQPVAFWCNPISGHNTLYWYLQNLGQGPELLIRYENEEAVDDSQLPKDRFSAERLKGVDSTLKIQPAELGDSAVYLCASSLRQGIGELFFGEGSRLTVL.

J is TRBJ1-4 and V is TRBV7-2; 9 bases are shared with TRBD1. The CDR3 extends over 14 amino acids. Trimming removed 5 bases from V and 6 bases from J; junction bases left unmatched: 4. Germline CDR1 is SGHTA and CDR2 is FQGNSA. DNA for the CDR3: TGTGCCAGCAGCCCGACAGGGGGGCATGAAAAACTGTTTTTT. This translates into CASSPTGGHEKLFF.

V and J are TRBV11-1 and TRBJ2-1; D uncertain. Per the germline V gene, CDR1 is SGHAT and CDR2 is FQDESV (reference sequence). The CDR3 is made up of 15 amino acids. V lost 0 bases and J lost 3, with 9 bases in between. This CDR3 reads CASSLALTLYNEQFF. As DNA, the CDR3 is TGTGCCAGCAGCTTAGCGCTTACTCTCTACAATGAGCAGTTCTTC.

This clone was counted a single time. The rearrangement joins TRBV4-3 to TRBJ2-7; D is tentatively TRBD1 or TRBD2 (5 bases each). Germline CDR1 is LGHNA and CDR2 is YSLEER. Trimming cost V 4 bases and J 3 bases, with 19 bases left between them. This CDR3 comprises 16 residues. CDR3 region: CASSPLAAVGVYEQYF. DNA of the CDR3: TGCGCCAGCAGCCCCCTGGCCGCGGTGGGGGTCTACGAGCAGTACTTC.

This chain joins TRBV19 and TRBJ2-3; perhaps TRBD2 as D (6 bases). Trimming took off 2 bases at V and 2 bases at J, with 17 bases between the two ends. There are 17 residues in the CDR3. Germline CDR1 reads LNHDA; CDR2 reads SQIVND (reference sequence). CDR3 nucleotide sequence: TGTGCCAGTAGTATACTTGGCAAATGGAGGGACACAGATACGCAGTATTTT. Translating it yields CASSILGKWRDTDTQYF.

In this sample, this clone turned up a few times. This chain joins TRBV5-1 and TRBJ1-2; a possible D gene is TRBD1 (6 bases). V was pared by 4 bases and J by 5 bases, with 15 bases between. The length of the CDR3 is 14 residues. Per germline, CDR1 SGHRS and CDR2 YFSETQ. The CDR3 loop is CASSPGGQGYGYTF. DNA of the CDR3: TGCGCCAGCAGCCCTGGAGGGCAGGGGTATGGCTACACCTTC.

This clone was counted once. In DNA, the CDR3 is TGCAGCGTTGAGTTGGGTCTAGCGGGAGGGCTCTCCTACGAGCAGTACTTC. Translating gives CSVELGLAGGLSYEQYF. The chain couples TRBV29-1 to TRBJ2-7, with 12 bases matching TRBD2. Looked up from germline, CDR1 is SQVTM and CDR2 is ANQGSEA. CDR3 length: 17 residues. V was pared by 3 bases and J by 0 bases, with 9 bases of the junction left unmatched.

The V and J genes are TRBV2 and TRBJ1-5; the D gene is possibly TRBD1 (6 bases). Germline V gene lookup returns CDR1 SNHLY and CDR2 FYNNEI. The CDR3 is 15 amino acids. V was pared by 8 bases and J by 2 bases, with 16 bases between. CDR3 sequence (DNA): TGTGCCAGCCTGCGGGGGCCGGCTGGCAATCAGCCCCAGCATTTT. Its protein product is CASLRGPAGNQPQHF.

The rearrangement uses TRBV7-9 and TRBJ1-1, with 7 bases that match TRBD1. The CDR3 is made up of 13 amino acids. Germline loops: CDR1 SEHNR, CDR2 FQNEAQ (reference sequence). The V segment lost 5 bases and the J segment 7 bases; nucleotides outside the gene matches: 7. CDR3 sequence: CASSPDRTFEAFF. CDR3 nucleotide sequence: TGTGCCAGCAGCCCGGACAGGACTTTTGAAGCTTTCTTT.

V gene TRBV5-1 combines with J gene TRBJ2-2; D is perhaps TRBD1 or TRBD2 (6 bases each). The germline V gene encodes CDR1 SGHRS and CDR2 YFSETQ. Trimming took 0 bases from V and 1 from J, leaving 10 bases between them. There are 16 residues in the CDR3. As DNA, the CDR3 is TGCGCCAGCAGCTTGGTCGGGGGCCTGAACACCGGGGAGCTGTTTTTT. Its protein product is CASSLVGGLNTGELFF. The full variable domain, in which reference TRBV5-1 and TRBJ2-2 provide the parts outside the CDR3, is KAGVTQTPRYLIKTRGQQVTLSCSPISGHRSVSWYQQTPGQGLQFLFEYFSETQRNKGNFPGRFSGRQFSNSRSEMNVSTLELGDSALYLCASSLVGGLNTGELFFGEGSRLTVL.

V is TRBV6-4 and J is TRBJ2-3; the D gene is possibly TRBD2 (5 bases). Germline V gives CDR1 MRHNA, CDR2 SNTAGT. The CDR3 loop spans 15 amino acids. V lost 0 bases and J lost 0, with 7 bases in between. CDR3 nucleotide sequence: TGTGCCAGCAGTGACTCGCGGGTTAGCACAGATACGCAGTATTTT. This encodes CASSDSRVSTDTQYF.

The chain employs TRBV6-2 or TRBV6-3 and TRBJ1-5; D remains ambiguous. V gave up 2 bases and J gave up 2 bases, with 7 bases separating them. Looked up from germline, CDR1 is MNHEY and CDR2 is SVGEGT. The CDR3 is made up of 14 amino acids. In nucleotides, the CDR3 is TGTGCCAGCAGTTACGGCAGCGGCAATCAGCCCCAGCATTTT. It codes for CASSYGSGNQPQHF.

This sequence joins TRBV4-3 and TRBJ2-1; the match to TRBD2 covers 8 bases. Trimming cost V 3 bases and J 3 bases; bases outside gene matches: 1. CDR1 is LGHNA and CDR2 is YSLEER in the germline V gene. The CDR3 length is 14 residues. The CDR3 coding sequence is TGCGCCAGCAGCCAGGCGGGAGGCTACAATGAGCAGTTCTTC. This codes for CASSQAGGYNEQFF.

This chain links TRBV4-1 with TRBJ1-2; perhaps TRBD1 as D (5 bases). CDR3 size: 16 residues. V was pared by 8 bases and J by 5 bases, with 24 bases between. From germline, CDR1 is MGHRA and CDR2 YSYEKL. The CDR3 spells CASGTTLKKTVYGYTF. CDR3 in DNA: TGCGCCAGCGGAACTACTCTGAAAAAGACAGTTTATGGCTACACCTTC.

This chain joins TRBV5-4 and TRBJ1-1; D unclear. The CDR3 extends over 15 amino acids. Trimming left V 1 base short and J 0 bases short, with 10 bases between. Germline CDR1 reads SGHNT; CDR2 reads YYREEE (reference sequence). The chain's CDR3 is CASSLRGVMNTEAFF. CDR3 nucleotides: TGTGCCAGCAGCTTGCGTGGGGTGATGAACACTGAAGCTTTCTTT.

In nucleotides, the CDR3 is TGTGCCAGTAGTATAGGGGTCGTCGGGTACGAGCAGTACTTC. It specifies CASSIGVVGYEQYF. The chain uses TRBV19 and TRBJ2-7, with D unclear. Per the germline V gene, CDR1 is LNHDA and CDR2 is SQIVND (reference sequence). The CDR3 length is 14 residues. Trimming removed 1 base at V and 4 bases at J, with 11 bases between.